A single sample gave rise to the 25 T cell receptor beta chains below, sequenced in a study of cytomegalovirus exposure and HLA in healthy donors. The PCR employed 60 Vbeta primers together with 13 Jbeta primers. This table comes from immunoSEQ multiplex PCR, and its TCRdb copy is limited to in-frame clones, with some not included. The sample shows 85,000 to 120,000 clones, about 71% of them seen only once. The sequenced sample consisted of PBMCs. The receptors originated from a boy younger than 18 in good health and CMV-seronegative.

V usage is TRBV11-2 and J usage is TRBJ1-4, with 9 bases that match TRBD1. J lost 8 bases, V lost 3 bases, and 4 bases had no gene match. CDR1 and CDR2 (germline): SGHAT, FQNNGV. The CDR3 has 14 residues. The CDR3 DNA reads TGTGCCAGCAGCTTGGTACAGGGGGCGGAAAAACTGTTTTTT. It codes for CASSLVQGAEKLFF.

The genes are TRBV11-2 and TRBJ2-1; D is undetermined. The CDR3 has 13 amino acids. Trimming pared 5 bases from V and 10 bases from J, leaving 15 bases between. The germline gives CDR1 SGHAT, CDR2 FQNNGV. CDR3 DNA: TGTGCCAGCAGCGCACCTAGGCTGCACGAGCAGTTCTTC. Protein: CASSAPRLHEQFF.

The J gene is TRBJ1-2, the V gene TRBV30, with TRBD1 matching 9 bases. CDR1 and CDR2 from the germline V gene are GTSNPN and SVGIG (reference sequence). V shed 7 bases and J 4 bases; nucleotides not matched to a gene: 7. The CDR3 runs 13 residues. Here the CDR3 reads CALRQGEGYGYTF. The CDR3 DNA follows: TGTGCCTTACGACAGGGGGAGGGCTATGGCTACACCTTC.

The V gene is TRBV7-3, the J gene TRBJ1-1; D is unclear. V dropped 1 base and J dropped 4 bases, with 10 bases sitting between them. The CDR3 covers 14 residues. Germline CDR1 reads SGHTA; CDR2 reads FQGTGA. The CDR3 protein is CASSLMGSGTEAFF. The CDR3 DNA sequence: TGTGCCAGCAGCTTAATGGGCAGCGGCACTGAAGCTTTCTTT. Full variable domain (missing parts from reference TRBV7-3 and TRBJ1-1): GAGVSQTPSNKVTEKGKYVELRCDPISGHTALYWYRQSLGQGPEFLIYFQGTGAADDSGLPNDRFFAVRPEGSVSTLKIQRTERGDSAVYLCASSLMGSGTEAFFGQGTRLTVV.

The chain couples TRBV28 to TRBJ1-1; D uncertain. The germline V gene has CDR1 MDHEN and CDR2 SYDVKM. This CDR3 spans 15 amino acids. The germline V and J ends were trimmed by 4 bases and 1 base, with 13 bases remaining between them. The CDR3 DNA is TGTGCCAGCAGTTCCCAGGCAGGAGGGAACACTGAAGCTTTCTTT. This gives the protein CASSSQAGGNTEAFF.

The V and J genes are TRBV7-3 and TRBJ1-1; TRBD1 aligns across 9 bases. The CDR3 length is 13 residues. V was clipped by 5 bases and J by 4 bases; unmatched bases: 2. Germline loops: CDR1 SGHTA, CDR2 FQGTGA. The CDR3 nucleotides are TGTGCCAGCAGCCCGACAGGGGGCACTGAAGCTTTCTTT. It codes for CASSPTGGTEAFF.

The rearrangement links TRBV5-1 to TRBJ2-7, with 14 bases that match TRBD2. The CDR3 has 17 amino acids. Germline loops: CDR1 SGHRS, CDR2 YFSETQ. V gave up 4 bases and J gave up 0 bases; unmatched junction bases: 6. The CDR3 sequence: CASSEGLAGAISYEQYF. The CDR3 DNA sequence: TGCGCCAGCAGCGAGGGACTAGCGGGAGCGATCTCCTACGAGCAGTACTTC.

Only a few counts were recorded for this clone. The chain joins TRBV12-5 to TRBJ1-1; possible D gene TRBD1, 5 bases. Germline V gene sequence: CDR1 LGHNT, CDR2 FRNRAP. Trimming left V 2 bases short and J 2 bases short, with 18 bases between. The CDR3 has 17 residues. The CDR3 nucleotides read TGTGCTAGTGGTTTGACCGTGAACTTAGGGGCAAACACTGAAGCTTTCTTT. It is translated as CASGLTVNLGANTEAFF.

The J gene is TRBJ2-1, the V gene TRBV30, with 7 bases that match TRBD1. This CDR3 contains 14 residues. CDR1 GTSNPN and CDR2 SVGIG come from the germline V gene (reference sequence). The V gene end was trimmed by 8 bases and the J gene end by 5 bases; junction bases not matched to a gene: 12. CDR3 in amino acids: CAGWTGPIHNEQFF. CDR3 nucleotides: TGTGCCGGATGGACAGGACCAATCCACAATGAGCAGTTCTTC.

The gene calls are TRBV10-3 and TRBJ1-6, with D possibly matching TRBD1 (5 bases). The V and J ends lost 8 bases and 3 bases respectively, with 35 bases between them. Germline CDR1 is ENHRY and CDR2 is SYGVKD. The CDR3 is 22 amino acids. Here the CDR3 DNA reads TGTGCCATCTTTGAGGGGCGCGGGAAGGGGCGAATTGTAGATAACTATAATTCACCCCTCCACTTT. Its protein is CAIFEGRGKGRIVDNYNSPLHF.

The J gene is TRBJ1-2, the V gene TRBV6-5; TRBD1 agrees at 8 bases. CDR1 MNHEY and CDR2 SVGAGI come from the germline V gene. V dropped 0 bases and J dropped 6; count of bases not matched to a gene: 6. The CDR3 runs 15 residues. The DNA of the CDR3 is TGTGCCAGCAGTTACTCGAGGCAGGGGGCGAATGGCTACACCTTC. It is translated as CASSYSRQGANGYTF.

The chain uses TRBV28 and TRBJ1-2; no reliable D call. V lost 6 bases, J lost 4 bases, and 12 bases lay in between. The CDR3 is made up of 13 amino acids. CDR1 and CDR2 (germline): MDHEN, SYDVKM. The CDR3 reads CASSHTVFYGYTF. The CDR3 DNA sequence: TGTGCCAGCAGCCATACAGTTTTCTATGGCTACACCTTC.

In its sample, this clone was seen a few times. V gene TRBV6-1 combines with J gene TRBJ1-2; D gene ambiguous. From germline, CDR1 is MNHNS and CDR2 SASEGT. Trimming took 1 base from V and 10 from J, leaving 10 bases between them. The CDR3 totals 12 residues. The CDR3 region has the DNA TGTGCCAGCAGTGAAGGACTGAGAACCTACACCTTC. This codes for CASSEGLRTYTF.

This clone showed up just a few times. V is TRBV19 and J is TRBJ1-4; D is uncertain. Trimming took off 7 bases at V and 8 bases at J, with 17 bases between the two ends. Germline CDR1 is LNHDA and CDR2 is SQIVND (reference sequence). The CDR3 spans 14 residues. The CDR3 coding sequence is TGTGCCAGTATTCCCCGCGAAGTTTGGGAAAAACTGTTTTTT. Translating it yields CASIPREVWEKLFF.

The chain joins TRBV16 to TRBJ2-5, with 10 bases identical to TRBD1. CDR1 is KGHSY, CDR2 FQNENV, per germline. J was trimmed by 4 bases and V by 4 bases; bases with no gene match: 12. CDR3 length: 17 amino acids. The CDR3 protein is CASSRDRGRPDGETQYF. The CDR3 nucleotides read TGTGCCAGCAGCCGGGACAGGGGACGACCAGACGGAGAGACCCAGTACTTC.

The rearrangement links TRBV27 to TRBJ1-5; TRBD1 might be the D (6 bases). V gave up 6 bases and J gave up 1 base, with 13 bases separating them. Germline CDR1 reads MNHEY; CDR2 reads SMNVEV (reference sequence). CDR3 length equals 15 residues. The CDR3: CASRPQGGSNQPQHF. CDR3 nucleotides: TGTGCCAGCAGGCCACAGGGTGGAAGCAATCAGCCCCAGCATTTT.

This chain joins TRBV11-2 and TRBJ2-6; the D gene is possibly TRBD2 (6 bases). Germline V gene data show CDR1 as SGHAT and CDR2 as FQNNGV. Trimming pared 5 bases from V and 0 bases from J, leaving 11 bases between. This CDR3 contains 16 residues. The CDR3 DNA sequence: TGTGCCAGCAGCCCGGGACTGAACTCTGGGGCCAACGTCCTGACTTTC. Translation gives CASSPGLNSGANVLTF.

This clone is a singleton in its sample. The rearrangement uses TRBV6-5 and TRBJ2-7, with D unresolved. Deletions cut 8 bases from V and 12 bases from J, with 20 bases between. From germline, CDR1 is MNHEY and CDR2 SVGAGI. The CDR3 runs to 12 residues. CDR3 nucleotides: TGTGCCAGCGGCCGACTCGGGTCCGCGACGTACTTC. Its translation: CASGRLGSATYF.

This chain uses TRBV18 with TRBJ1-1; unclear D gene. The CDR3 totals 13 residues. The germline V gene has CDR1 KGHSH and CDR2 LQKENI. The germline V and J ends were trimmed by 6 bases and 0 bases, with 8 bases remaining between them. The CDR3 sequence: CASSSGLNTEAFF. The DNA of the CDR3 is TGTGCCAGCTCGTCCGGTCTGAACACTGAAGCTTTCTTT.

There are a few counts of this clone. The chain uses TRBV27 and TRBJ1-5; D gene uncertain. CDR3 length equals 15 residues. Germline CDR1 and CDR2: MNHEY and SMNVEV (reference sequence). V was cut by 7 bases and J by 7 bases, with 20 bases left in between. The CDR3 protein is CASTPVGGFGQPQHF. The CDR3 DNA reads TGTGCCAGCACCCCGGTGGGAGGGTTTGGACAGCCCCAGCATTTT.

The chain recombines TRBV25-1 with TRBJ1-4; D is ambiguous. Between the trimmed V and J ends, which lost 7 bases and 3 bases, there was a span of 9 bases. The CDR3 is made up of 13 amino acids. Germline V gene lookup returns CDR1 MGHDK and CDR2 SYGVNS. In DNA form, the CDR3 reads TGTGCCAGCAACCGGGGATCTAATGAAAAACTGTTTTTT. Protein: CASNRGSNEKLFF.

CDR3 coding DNA: TGTGCCTGGACCCCTGACAGGGGCTATGGCTACACCTTC. It specifies CAWTPDRGYGYTF. The V gene is TRBV30, the J gene TRBJ1-2; 8 bases fit TRBD1. There are 13 residues in the CDR3. J gave up 4 bases and V 4 bases, and 5 bases lay outside the gene matches. In germline, CDR1 is GTSNPN, CDR2 SVGIG (reference sequence).

The chain is built from TRBV4-1 and TRBJ2-7; 7 bases fit TRBD2. Per germline, CDR1 MGHRA and CDR2 YSYEKL. The length of the CDR3 is 15 residues. V lost 0 bases to trimming and J lost 3 bases; unmatched junction nucleotides: 5. The chain's CDR3 is CASSQDLAGDYEQYF. The CDR3 coding sequence is TGCGCCAGCAGCCAAGATCTGGCGGGGGACTACGAGCAGTACTTC.

V usage is TRBV5-1 and J usage is TRBJ2-7; the match to TRBD1 covers 8 bases. V trimming: 4 bases; J trimming: 2 bases; junction bases outside the gene matches: 8. Germline CDR1 reads SGHRS; CDR2 reads YFSETQ. This CDR3 region has 15 residues. The CDR3 sequence: CASSQGTGLAYEQYF. The CDR3 DNA is TGCGCCAGCAGCCAAGGGACAGGTCTCGCCTACGAGCAGTACTTC.

CDR3 protein: CASSPYRVGAGGQYF. The CDR3 region has the DNA TGTGCCAGCAGTCCTTACAGGGTCGGAGCAGGAGGGCAGTACTTC. This sequence joins TRBV6-5 and TRBJ2-7; weak D call: TRBD1 (6 bases). The CDR3 covers 15 residues. V lost 5 bases, J lost 9 bases, and 23 bases lay in between. Germline lookup yields CDR1 MNHEY and CDR2 SVGAGI.